This entry describes one TCR beta chain. The germline V gene has CDR1 MNHEY and CDR2 SVGEGT. The V end was cut by 0 bases, the J end by 0 bases, with 9 bases between. CDR3 length: 16 amino acids. Via MiXCR, TCRdb re-called the RT-PCR reads, giving one row per CDR3 protein. Of almost 700,000 distinct CDR3 sequences listed, approximately 14% were seen once; the top ten hold 3.6%. The sequenced sample consisted of memory CD4+ T cells from blood. This clonotype was sampled from a female donor in good health, serving as a healthy control. V and J are TRBV6-2 or TRBV6-3 and TRBJ2-1; unclear D gene. CDR3 coding DNA: TGTGCCAGCAGTTACTCTGGGTTATCCTCCTACAATGAGCAGTTCTTC. It encodes CASSYSGLSSYNEQFF.